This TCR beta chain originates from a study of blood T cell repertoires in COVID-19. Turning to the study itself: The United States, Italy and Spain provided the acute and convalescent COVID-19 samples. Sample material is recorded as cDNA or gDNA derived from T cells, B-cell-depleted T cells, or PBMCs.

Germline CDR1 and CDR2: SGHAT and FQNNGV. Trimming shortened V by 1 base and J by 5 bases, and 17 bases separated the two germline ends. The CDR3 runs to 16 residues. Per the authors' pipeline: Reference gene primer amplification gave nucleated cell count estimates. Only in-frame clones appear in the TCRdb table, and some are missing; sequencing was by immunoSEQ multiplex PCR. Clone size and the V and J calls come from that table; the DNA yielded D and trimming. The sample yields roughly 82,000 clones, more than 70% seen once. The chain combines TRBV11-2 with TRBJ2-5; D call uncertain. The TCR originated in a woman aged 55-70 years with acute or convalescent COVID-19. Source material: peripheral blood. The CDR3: CASSLGGGRSYETQYF. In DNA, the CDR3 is TGTGCCAGCAGCTTAGGAGGCGGCAGATCCTACGAGACCCAGTACTTC.